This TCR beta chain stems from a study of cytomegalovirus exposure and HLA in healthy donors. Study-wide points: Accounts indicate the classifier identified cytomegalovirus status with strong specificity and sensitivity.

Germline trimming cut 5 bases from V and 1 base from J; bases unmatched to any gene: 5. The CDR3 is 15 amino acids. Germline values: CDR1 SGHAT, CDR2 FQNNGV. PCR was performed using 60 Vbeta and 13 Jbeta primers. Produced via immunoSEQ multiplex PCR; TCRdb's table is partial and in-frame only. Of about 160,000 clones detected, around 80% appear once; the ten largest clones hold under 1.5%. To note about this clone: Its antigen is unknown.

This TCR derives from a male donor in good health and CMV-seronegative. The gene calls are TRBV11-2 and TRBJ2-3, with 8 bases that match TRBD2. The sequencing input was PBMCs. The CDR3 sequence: CASSENSGGTDTQYF. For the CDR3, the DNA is TGTGCCAGCAGCGAAAATAGCGGGGGCACAGATACGCAGTATTTT.